This T cell receptor beta chain came from a study of T cell responses to AZD1222 COVID-19 vaccine. Study overall: Recipients boosted at about 4 weeks or about 12 weeks are pooled. General study results and limits: Baseline serostatus was positive in only a handful of AZD1222 recipients.

Profiling relied on immunoSEQ multiplex PCR, and the TCRdb table lists in-frame clones only, not all of them. This table has approximately 110,000 clones, roughly 84% appearing once. About this clone itself: Its antigen is unidentified. Within the sample, other DNA sequences also encode this same CDR3.

V dropped 1 base and J dropped 5 bases, with 3 bases sitting between them. Germline CDR1 reads LGHDT; CDR2 reads YNNKEL (reference sequence). CDR3 size: 12 residues. The clonotype comes from an adult in good health. The chain uses TRBV3-1 (or the pseudogene TRBV3-2) and TRBJ2-1; D is ambiguous. The material was peripheral blood, obtained on day 0 of AZD1222 vaccination. The CDR3 DNA sequence: TGTGCCAGCAGCCAAGTGGACAATGAGCAGTTCTTC. Its protein is CASSQVDNEQFF.